The next 2 T cell receptor beta chains were all read from a single sample in a study of T cell repertoires in cytomegalovirus infection. One entry per CDR3 protein, called by TCRdb with MiXCR from the reads. Found here are around 490,000 distinct CDR3 sequences, around 27% of them singletons; the top ten hold 13%. The sequencing input was PBMCs. The receptors were gathered from a human donor in good health (CMV status not recorded). Some clones in this sample may be carry-over from other donors' samples.

The sample holds a few counts of this clonotype. The CDR3 DNA sequence: TGTGCCACCGGATCCGGGAGGAGCACAGATACGCAGTATTTT. This codes for CATGSGRSTDTQYF. The V gene is TRBV15, the J gene TRBJ2-3; 7 bases match TRBD2. V lost 8 bases and J lost 0; bases outside the gene matches: 5. Germline V gives CDR1 LNHNV, CDR2 YYDKDF (reference sequence). The CDR3 totals 14 residues.

This clonotype showed up just a few times. The rearrangement uses TRBV29-1 and TRBJ2-1, with D perhaps matching TRBD2 (6 bases). V was shortened by 6 bases and J by 9 bases, with 18 bases between the two germline ends. The CDR3 extends over 13 amino acids. The V gene's germline CDR1 is SQVTM and CDR2 ANQGSEA. CDR3 sequence reads: CSVTSGVDGEQFF. CDR3 nucleotides: TGCAGCGTGACTAGTGGGGTCGATGGTGAGCAGTTCTTC.